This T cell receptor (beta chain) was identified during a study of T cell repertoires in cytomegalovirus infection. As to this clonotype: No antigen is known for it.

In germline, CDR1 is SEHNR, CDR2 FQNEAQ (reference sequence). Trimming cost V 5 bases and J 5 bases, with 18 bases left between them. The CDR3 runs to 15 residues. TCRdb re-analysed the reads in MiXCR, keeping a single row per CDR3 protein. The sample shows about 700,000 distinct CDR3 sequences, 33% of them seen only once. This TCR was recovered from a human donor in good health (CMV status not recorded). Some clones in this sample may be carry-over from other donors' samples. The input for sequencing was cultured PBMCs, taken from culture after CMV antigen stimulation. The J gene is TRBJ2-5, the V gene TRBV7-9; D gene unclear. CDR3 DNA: TGTGCCAGCAGCCTCAGTCGGACCCCTCGGGAGACCCAGTACTTC. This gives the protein CASSLSRTPRETQYF.